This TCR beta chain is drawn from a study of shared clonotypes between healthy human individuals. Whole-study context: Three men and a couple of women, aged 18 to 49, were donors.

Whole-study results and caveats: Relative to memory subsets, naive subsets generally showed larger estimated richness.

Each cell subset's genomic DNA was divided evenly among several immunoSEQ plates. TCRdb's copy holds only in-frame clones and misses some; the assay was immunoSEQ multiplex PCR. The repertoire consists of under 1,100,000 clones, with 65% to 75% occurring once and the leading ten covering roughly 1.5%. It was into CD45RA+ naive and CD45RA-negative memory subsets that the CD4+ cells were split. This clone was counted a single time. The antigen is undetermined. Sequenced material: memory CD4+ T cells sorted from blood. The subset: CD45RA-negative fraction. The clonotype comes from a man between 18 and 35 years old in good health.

Written as DNA, the CDR3 is TGTGCCAGCAGTTTTTCCGACAGGGCGGGCGAGCAGTTCTTC. It translates to CASSFSDRAGEQFF. V and J are TRBV6-5 and TRBJ2-1, with 7 bases that match TRBD1. With V trimmed by 4 bases and J by 10 bases, 10 bases remained unmatched. The CDR3 is 14 residues long. Germline CDR1 reads MNHEY; CDR2 reads SVGAGI.